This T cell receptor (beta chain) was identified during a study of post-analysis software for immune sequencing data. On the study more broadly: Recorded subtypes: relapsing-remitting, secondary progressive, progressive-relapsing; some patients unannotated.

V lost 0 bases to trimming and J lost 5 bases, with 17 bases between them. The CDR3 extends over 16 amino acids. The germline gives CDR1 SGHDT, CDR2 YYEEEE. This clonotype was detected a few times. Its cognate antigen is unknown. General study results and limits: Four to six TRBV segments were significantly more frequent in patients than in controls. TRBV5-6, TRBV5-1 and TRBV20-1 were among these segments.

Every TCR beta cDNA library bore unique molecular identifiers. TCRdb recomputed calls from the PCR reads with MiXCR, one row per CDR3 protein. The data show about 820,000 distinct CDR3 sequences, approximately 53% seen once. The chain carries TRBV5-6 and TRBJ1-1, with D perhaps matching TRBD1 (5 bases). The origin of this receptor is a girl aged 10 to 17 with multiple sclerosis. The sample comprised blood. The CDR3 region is CASSLGQGGGRTEAFF. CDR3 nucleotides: TGTGCCAGCAGCTTGGGGCAGGGCGGAGGAAGGACTGAAGCTTTCTTT.